This is a list of T cell receptor beta chains from one sample in a study of immune heterogeneity within non-small cell lung tumors. Each CDR3 protein gets one entry after TCRdb re-called the multiplex PCR reads with MiXCR. This table holds 7,500 to 10,000 distinct CDR3 sequences, roughly 32% found once. Sequenced sample: lung tumor tissue. All receptors derive from a man in his sixties with non-small cell lung cancer. Both conserved end residues are part of each CDR3. D genes are given only for firm matches. Clone size is stated in some rows and not others, as once, few, many or a class when expanded.

TRBJ2-1 TRBD2 TRBV3-1 - CASSQDVSVKRDWGEQFF TGTGCCAGCAGCCAAGATGTTAGCGTCAAGCGGGATTGGGGTGAGCAGTTCTTC
TRBJ2-7 TRBD2 TRBV4-1 medium-sized CASSQREREGLFEQYF TGCGCCAGCAGCCAGCGCGAGCGGGAGGGCCTCTTCGAGCAGTACTTC
TRBJ2-7 - TRBV10-3 - CAISAVGSFTYEQYF TGTGCCATCAGTGCGGTGGGCAGTTTCACCTACGAGCAGTACTTC
TRBJ1-5 - TRBV5-8 many CASSLGGNDHSNQPQHF TGTGCCAGCAGCCTTGGGGGGAATGATCATAGCAATCAGCCCCAGCATTTT
TRBJ2-7 TRBD1 TRBV19 medium-sized CASSTGTAFFSYEQYF TGTGCCAGTAGTACCGGGACAGCTTTTTTTTCCTACGAGCAGTACTTC
TRBJ2-7 TRBD2 TRBV11-2 once CASSLGNSGSEQYF TGTGCCAGCAGCTTAGGGAATAGCGGGAGCGAGCAGTACTTC
TRBJ1-3 - TRBV7-9 many CASSLGQSSGNTIYF TGTGCCAGCAGCTTAGGTCAAAGCTCTGGAAACACCATATATTTT
TRBJ1-2 - TRBV11-2 medium-sized CASSPGASGYGYTF TGTGCCAGCAGCCCCGGCGCCAGCGGTTATGGCTACACCTTC
TRBJ2-2 - TRBV11-2 medium-sized CASSLQPAGQTGELFF TGTGCCAGCAGCTTACAGCCAGCGGGACAGACCGGGGAGCTGTTTTTT
TRBJ2-4 TRBD1 TRBV20-1 - CSAREGQGKNIQYF TGCAGTGCTAGAGAGGGACAGGGGAAAAACATTCAGTACTTC
TRBJ2-7 TRBD1 TRBV19 medium-sized CASSIARGQGYEQYF TGTGCCAGTAGTATTGCGAGGGGACAGGGGTACGAGCAGTACTTC
TRBJ1-5 - TRBV5-6 many CASSARQESNQPQHF TGTGCCAGCAGCGCAAGACAGGAGAGCAATCAGCCCCAGCATTTT
TRBJ1-2 - TRBV7-3 - CASSLGGAGGYTF TGTGCCAGCAGCTTAGGAGGGGCGGGGGGCTACACCTTC
TRBJ2-2 - TRBV7-2 many CASSLETGTGELFF TGTGCCAGCAGCTTAGAAACGGGCACCGGGGAGCTGTTTTTT
TRBJ2-7 TRBD1 TRBV19 medium-sized CASRKGQDYEQYF TGTGCCAGTAGAAAAGGACAGGACTACGAGCAGTACTTC
TRBJ2-3 - TRBV7-9 many CASSLASPTDTQYF TGTGCCAGCAGCTTAGCATCTCCCACAGATACGCAGTATTTT
TRBJ1-1 - TRBV9 - CASSVAGSPPGTEAFF TGTGCCAGCAGCGTAGCTGGCTCCCCACCGGGCACTGAAGCTTTCTTT
TRBJ2-7 - TRBV7-2 many CATGGSAYEQYF TGTGCCACCGGCGGGTCGGCCTACGAGCAGTACTTC
TRBJ1-2 - TRBV10-1 - CASSEGLSYGYTF TGCGCCAGCAGCGAGGGACTGTCGTATGGCTACACCTTC
TRBJ2-1 TRBD2 TRBV7-9 few CASSQPPGSGDYNEQFF TGTGCCAGCAGCCAACCGCCGGGTAGCGGGGACTACAATGAGCAGTTCTTC
TRBJ2-3 - TRBV19 many CASSRGESAGVAQYF TGTGCCAGTAGTAGGGGGGAGTCGGCCGGGGTTGCGCAGTATTTT
TRBJ2-7 - TRBV3-1 - CASSSDFYEQYF TGTGCCAGCAGCTCTGACTTCTACGAGCAGTACTTC
TRBJ2-6 - TRBV5-1 many CASSLASGANVLTF TGCGCCAGCAGCTTGGCCTCTGGGGCCAACGTCCTGACTTTC
TRBJ2-1 - TRBV7-9 - CASSLVGNYNEQFF TGTGCCAGCAGCTTAGTGGGGAACTACAATGAGCAGTTCTTC
TRBJ1-5 - TRBV19 - CASSITGGSNQPQHF TGTGCCAGTAGTATTACAGGAGGCAGCAATCAGCCCCAGCATTTT
TRBJ2-1 - TRBV20-1 many CSARGTGVEQFF TGCAGTGCTAGGGGCACGGGTGTTGAGCAGTTCTTC
TRBJ1-1 - TRBV11-3 many CASSLAWANAEAFF TGTGCCAGCAGCTTAGCCTGGGCGAACGCTGAAGCTTTCTTT
TRBJ2-3 TRBD2 TRBV20-1 - CSARGSSGRVDTQYF TGCAGTGCTAGAGGCTCTAGCGGGAGGGTTGATACGCAGTATTTT
TRBJ2-2 - TRBV27 medium-sized CASRHVGLANTGELFF TGTGCCAGCAGACATGTTGGCCTCGCGAACACCGGGGAGCTGTTTTTT
TRBJ2-7 - TRBV4-1 - CASSRDPGAGSYEQYF TGCGCCAGCAGCCGCGACCCGGGAGCCGGCAGTTACGAGCAGTACTTC
TRBJ2-1 - TRBV6-2/TRBV6-3 many CASSSSRQFYNEQFF TGTGCCAGCAGTTCTTCCCGACAGTTCTACAATGAGCAGTTCTTC
TRBJ2-5 TRBD2 TRBV7-9 - CASSLGGTSGTQETQYF TGTGCCAGCAGCTTGGGGGGGACTAGCGGGACACAAGAGACCCAGTACTTC
TRBJ1-2 - TRBV10-3 medium-sized CATAAERANYGYTF TGTGCCACGGCGGCGGAGCGAGCTAACTATGGCTACACCTTC
TRBJ2-2 - TRBV5-1 medium-sized CASSQQGPGELFF TGCGCCAGCAGCCAACAGGGCCCCGGGGAGCTGTTTTTT
TRBJ2-7 - TRBV5-8 medium-sized CASSDYEQYF TGTGCCAGCAGCGACTACGAGCAGTACTTC
TRBJ2-7 TRBD2 TRBV12-3/TRBV12-4 - CASSPGLISEQYF TGTGCCAGCAGTCCGGGACTAATAAGCGAGCAGTACTTC
TRBJ1-1 - TRBV30 many CAWSAGEGTEAFF TGTGCCTGGAGCGCGGGGGAGGGGACTGAAGCTTTCTTT
TRBJ2-1 TRBD1 TRBV5-1 many CASSFNRGLDNEQFF TGCGCCAGCAGCTTCAACAGGGGGCTGGACAATGAGCAGTTCTTC
TRBJ1-2 - TRBV13 medium-sized CASSLQGIYGYTF TGTGCCAGCAGCTTACAGGGGATCTATGGCTACACCTTC